Listed below are T cell receptor beta chains from one sample, sequenced in a study of blood T cells in healthy people across ages. In TCRdb, the 5' RACE reads were re-called with MiXCR into one record per CDR3 protein. This sample has roughly 800,000 distinct CDR3 sequences, with 58% found just once. Sequenced input: blood. These TCRs come from a man younger than 40 in good health. CDR3s include the opening cysteine and the closing phenylalanine or tryptophan. D genes are given only for firm matches. Clone size is given for some rows only: seen once, a few or many times, or a class if the clone is expanded.

few | - | TRBJ2-7 | TRBV7-2 | CASSSEAGRYEQYF | TGTGCCAGCAGCTCAGAAGCAGGGAGGTACGAGCAGTACTTC
- | - | TRBJ1-5 | TRBV20-1 | CSAGGEAGFGSQPQHF | TGCAGTGCCGGGGGGGAGGCAGGCTTTGGATCTCAGCCCCAGCATTTT
- | - | TRBJ2-3 | TRBV7-8 | CASSVGDSTDTQYF | TGTGCCAGCAGCGTCGGTGACTCCACAGATACGCAGTATTTT
- | TRBD2 | TRBJ2-3 | TRBV15 | CATSRPLGASGITDTQYF | TGTGCCACCAGCAGACCCCTGGGGGCTAGCGGGATCACAGATACGCAGTATTTT
- | - | TRBJ2-7 | TRBV12-3/TRBV12-4 | CASGLRSSYEQYF | TGTGCCAGCGGTCTACGTTCCTCCTACGAGCAGTACTTC
few | - | TRBJ2-7 | TRBV27 | CASSLLGRGHEQYF | TGTGCCAGCAGTTTGCTAGGACGGGGCCACGAGCAGTACTTC
once | TRBD2 | TRBJ2-5 | TRBV7-2 | CVSSSSGLVSYNEQYF | TGTGTCAGCAGCTCCTCTGGACTAGTTTCCTACAATGAGCAGTACTTC
- | - | TRBJ2-3 | TRBV20-1 | CSADKSTDTQYF | TGCAGTGCTGATAAATCCACAGATACGCAGTATTTT
few | - | TRBJ1-1 | TRBV28 | CASSKRDGREEAFF | TGTGCCAGCAGCAAACGGGACGGGAGAGAAGAAGCTTTCTTT
- | - | TRBJ2-1 | TRBV20-1 | CSASGRLTYNEQFF | TGCAGTGCTAGCGGGCGGCTAACCTACAATGAGCAGTTCTTC
- | - | TRBJ2-3 | TRBV6-4 | CASSDSSGFLTDTQYF | TGTGCCAGCAGTGACTCGAGCGGTTTCCTCACAGATACGCAGTATTTT
- | TRBD2 | TRBJ2-1 | TRBV12-3/TRBV12-4 | CASSSELAGGPYNEQFF | TGTGCCAGCAGTTCGGAACTAGCGGGTGGACCCTACAATGAGCAGTTCTTC
- | TRBD1 | TRBJ1-2 | TRBV24-1 | CATSEARDSYGYTF | TGTGCCACCAGTGAAGCCCGGGACAGCTATGGCTACACCTTC
- | - | TRBJ2-1 | TRBV27 | CASSSSGPRFF | TGTGCCAGCAGTTCGTCCGGACCCCGGTTCTTC
- | TRBD1 | TRBJ2-1 | TRBV20-1 | CSAVRDRYEEQFF | TGCAGTGCAGTCCGGGACAGATACGAGGAGCAGTTCTTC
few | TRBD1 | TRBJ2-1 | TRBV4-3 | CASSPEGQGANEQFF | TGCGCCAGCAGCCCAGAGGGACAGGGGGCAAATGAGCAGTTCTTC
few | - | TRBJ1-1 | TRBV28 | CASSTANTEAFF | TGTGCCAGCAGCACTGCAAACACTGAAGCTTTCTTT
few | - | TRBJ2-1 | TRBV10-3 | CAISERANEQFF | TGTGCCATCAGTGAACGAGCCAATGAGCAGTTCTTC
- | - | TRBJ2-3 | TRBV7-6 | CASSLSQDTQYF | TGTGCCAGCAGCTTAAGTCAAGATACGCAGTATTTT
few | TRBD1 | TRBJ2-7 | TRBV6-5 | CASSQKASTGSYEQYF | TGTGCCAGCAGCCAAAAAGCGTCGACAGGGAGCTACGAGCAGTACTTC
few | - | TRBJ1-2 | TRBV7-2 | CASSLIENYGYTF | TGTGCCAGCAGCTTAATAGAGAACTATGGCTACACCTTC
few | - | TRBJ1-1 | TRBV7-6 | CASSLWGDRAFF | TGTGCCAGCAGCTTATGGGGCGATCGAGCTTTCTTT
- | - | TRBJ1-1 | TRBV20-1 | CSAKPPGPRGTEAFF | TGCAGTGCTAAACCCCCGGGCCCCCGGGGCACTGAAGCTTTCTTT
- | - | TRBJ2-3 | TRBV6-6 | CASSQHLQGADTQYF | TGTGCCAGCAGCCAACACCTACAGGGAGCAGATACGCAGTATTTT
few | TRBD1 | TRBJ2-7 | TRBV7-2 | CASSYTGTGSYEQYF | TGTGCCAGCAGTTACACCGGGACAGGGTCCTACGAGCAGTACTTC
- | - | TRBJ2-5 | TRBV28 | CASSFEQYQETQYF | TGTGCCAGCAGTTTCGAACAGTACCAAGAGACCCAGTACTTC
- | TRBD2 | TRBJ2-7 | TRBV20-1 | CSAGPGLAYEQYF | TGCAGTGCTGGGCCGGGACTAGCGTACGAGCAGTACTTC
few | - | TRBJ1-1 | TRBV2 | CASDQGYLHTEAFF | TGTGCCAGCGATCAGGGATATCTTCACACTGAAGCTTTCTTT
- | TRBD1 | TRBJ1-2 | TRBV10-3 | CAINGQGSSFYGYTF | TGTGCCATCAACGGACAGGGCTCTTCGTTCTATGGCTACACCTTC
many | TRBD1 | TRBJ1-5 | TRBV28 | CASSFQGANNQPQHF | TGTGCCAGCAGTTTCCAGGGGGCGAACAATCAGCCCCAGCATTTT
few | - | TRBJ2-1 | TRBV7-9 | CASTITGGNNEQFF | TGTGCCAGCACAATCACCGGCGGAAACAATGAGCAGTTCTTC
- | - | TRBJ2-1 | TRBV11-2 | CASSLGTSGQLNNEQFF | TGTGCCAGCAGCTTAGGTACAAGTGGACAGCTAAACAATGAGCAGTTCTTC
few | - | TRBJ1-2 | TRBV7-9 | CASSLGGQNYGYTF | TGTGCCAGCAGCCTCGGGGGGCAGAACTATGGCTACACCTTC
few | - | TRBJ1-2 | TRBV6-6 | CASSHGTFSGYTF | TGTGCCAGCAGCCATGGGACATTCTCTGGCTACACCTTC
few | - | TRBJ2-5 | TRBV25-1 | CASSEYTAAVSQETQYF | TGTGCCAGCAGTGAATATACCGCGGCAGTGAGTCAAGAGACCCAGTACTTC
- | - | TRBJ2-7 | TRBV5-1 | CASSPSRGGQGYEQYF | TGCGCCAGCAGCCCATCCCGCGGAGGGCAAGGCTACGAGCAGTACTTC
medium-sized | TRBD2 | TRBJ2-1 | TRBV7-2 | CASSLGGGGGRNEQFF | TGTGCCAGCAGCTTAGGTGGCGGGGGGGGGCGCAATGAGCAGTTCTTC
- | TRBD2 | TRBJ2-1 | TRBV19 | CASSAGVAGNREQFF | TGTGCCAGTAGTGCTGGGGTAGCGGGGAATAGGGAGCAGTTCTTC
- | - | TRBJ2-7 | TRBV7-2 | CASSIVGEAYEQYF | TGTGCCAGCAGCATAGTGGGAGAGGCCTACGAGCAGTACTTC
many | - | TRBJ1-2 | TRBV12-3/TRBV12-4 | CASSLQLGGNYGYTF | TGTGCCAGCAGCCTACAATTGGGGGGGAACTATGGCTACACCTTC
- | TRBD2 | TRBJ2-3 | TRBV20-1 | CSAEGAGTRGTDTQYF | TGCAGTGCGGAGGGAGCCGGGACTAGGGGCACAGATACGCAGTATTTT
- | TRBD2 | TRBJ2-1 | TRBV28 | CASKRGGYNEQFF | TGTGCCAGCAAGCGGGGGGGCTACAATGAGCAGTTCTTC
- | - | TRBJ2-1 | TRBV5-1 | CASSLRAASTYNEQFF | TGCGCCAGCAGCCTACGGGCGGCCTCGACCTACAATGAGCAGTTCTTC
- | TRBD2 | TRBJ2-5 | TRBV5-1 | CASSSTSGGRQETQYF | TGCGCCAGCAGCTCCACTAGCGGGGGCCGCCAAGAGACCCAGTACTTC
- | - | TRBJ1-5 | TRBV6-1 | CASLRSSNQPQHF | TGTGCCAGCCTCCGATCGAGTAATCAGCCCCAGCATTTT
- | TRBD1 | TRBJ1-1 | TRBV28 | CALTGAMNTEAFF | TGTGCCTTGACAGGGGCGATGAACACTGAAGCTTTCTTT